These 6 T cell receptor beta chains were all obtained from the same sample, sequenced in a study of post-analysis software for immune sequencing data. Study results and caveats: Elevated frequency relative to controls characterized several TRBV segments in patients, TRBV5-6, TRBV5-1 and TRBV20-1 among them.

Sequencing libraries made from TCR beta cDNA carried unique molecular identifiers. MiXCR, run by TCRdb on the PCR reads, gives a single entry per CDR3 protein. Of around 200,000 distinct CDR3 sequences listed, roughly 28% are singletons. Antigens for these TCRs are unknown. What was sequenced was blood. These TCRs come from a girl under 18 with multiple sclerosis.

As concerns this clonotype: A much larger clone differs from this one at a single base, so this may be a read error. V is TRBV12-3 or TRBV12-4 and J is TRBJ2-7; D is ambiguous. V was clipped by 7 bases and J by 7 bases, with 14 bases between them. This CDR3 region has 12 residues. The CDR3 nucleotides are TGTGCCAGCACCCGTCAGGTCAATGAGCAGTACTTC. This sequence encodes CASTRQVNEQYF.

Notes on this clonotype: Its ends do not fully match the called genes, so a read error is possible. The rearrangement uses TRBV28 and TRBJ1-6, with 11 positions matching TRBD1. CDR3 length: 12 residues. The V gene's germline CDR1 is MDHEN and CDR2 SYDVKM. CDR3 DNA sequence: TGTGTCTCAGGACAGGGGGCTTCGCCCCTCCAATTT. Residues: CVSGQGASPLQF.

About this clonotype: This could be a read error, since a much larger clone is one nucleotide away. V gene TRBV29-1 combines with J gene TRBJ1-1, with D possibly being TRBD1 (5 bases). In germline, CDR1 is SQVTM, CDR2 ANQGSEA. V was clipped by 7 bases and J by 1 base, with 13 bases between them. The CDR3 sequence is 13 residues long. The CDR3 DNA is TGCAGCGCCAGGGAGGGGACGAACACTGAAGCTTTCTTT. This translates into CSAREGTNTEAFF.

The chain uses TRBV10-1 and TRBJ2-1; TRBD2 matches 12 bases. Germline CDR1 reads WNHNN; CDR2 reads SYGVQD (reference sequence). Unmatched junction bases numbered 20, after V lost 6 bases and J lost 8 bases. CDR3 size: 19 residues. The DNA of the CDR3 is TGCGCCAGCAGCCCTGGAATAGGCTCTAGCGGGAGGGCCGTTTATGAGCAGTTCTTC. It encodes CASSPGIGSSGRAVYEQFF.

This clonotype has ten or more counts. For the CDR3, the DNA is TGCGCCAGCAGCTGGGGGACAGCTAGCACAGATACGCAGTATTTT. Amino acid sequence: CASSWGTASTDTQYF. The chain is built from TRBV5-1 and TRBJ2-3, with 7 bases that match TRBD1. CDR3 length: 15 amino acids. Looked up from germline, CDR1 is SGHRS and CDR2 is YFSETQ. V trimming: 3 bases; J trimming: 0 bases; junction bases outside the gene matches: 4. Full variable domain (outside the CDR3, taken from reference TRBV5-1 and TRBJ2-3): KAGVTQTPRYLIKTRGQQVTLSCSPISGHRSVSWYQQTPGQGLQFLFEYFSETQRNKGNFPGRFSGRQFSNSRSEMNVSTLELGDSALYLCASSWGTASTDTQYFGPGTRLTVL.

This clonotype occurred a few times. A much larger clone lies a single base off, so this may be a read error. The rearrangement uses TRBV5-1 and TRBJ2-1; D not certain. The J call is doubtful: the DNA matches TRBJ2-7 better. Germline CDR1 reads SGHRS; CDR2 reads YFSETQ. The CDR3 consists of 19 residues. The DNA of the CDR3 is TGCGCCAGCAGGGCCCCGCCAGGCAATCACCGTCGCACCTACAATGAGCAGTACTTC. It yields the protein CASRAPPGNHRRTYNEQYF.